These 12 T cell receptor beta chains were all obtained from the same sample, sequenced in a study of shared clonotypes between healthy human individuals. This table comes from immunoSEQ multiplex PCR, and its TCRdb copy is limited to in-frame clones, with some not included. Of roughly 220,000 clones detected, 50% to 80% appear once; the ten largest clones hold more than 9.5%. Sequencing used memory CD4+ T cells sorted from blood. As to subset: CD45RA-negative fraction. The receptors derive from a man aged 25-45 years in good health.

The chain has TRBV6-5 and TRBJ1-2; no reliable D call. Germline assignment: CDR1 MNHEY and CDR2 SVGAGI. The CDR3 extends over 15 amino acids. The ends were cut back, 4 bases at V and 7 bases at J, with 19 bases in the middle. The CDR3, as DNA: TGTGCCAGCAGTTTTCCAGGATCGGATTTGGTTGGCTACACCTTC. It yields the protein CASSFPGSDLVGYTF.

This clone was found a few times. The CDR3 here is CASGFRGTGTEGSYEQYF. The CDR3 nucleotides read TGTGCTAGTGGTTTTCGGGGAACCGGGACGGAAGGCTCCTACGAGCAGTACTTC. The V and J genes are TRBV12-5 and TRBJ2-7; tentatively, D is TRBD1 or TRBD2 (5 bases each). Trimming removed 3 bases at V and 0 bases at J, with 21 bases between. This CDR3 has 18 residues. CDR1 LGHNT and CDR2 FRNRAP come from the germline V gene.

This clone was detected once. This rearrangement joins TRBV2 to TRBJ1-4, with TRBD1 as a possible D gene (5 bases). With 0 bases removed from V and 3 bases from J, the gap between germline ends came to 8 bases. The CDR3 has 15 amino acids. Looked up from germline, CDR1 is SNHLY and CDR2 is FYNNEI. The CDR3 DNA reads TGTGCCAGCAGTGAAGCCAGGGTAGCTAATGAAAAACTGTTTTTT. It yields the protein CASSEARVANEKLFF.

The chain carries TRBV28 and TRBJ2-1; 7 bases are shared with TRBD2. The CDR3 consists of 15 residues. The V gene's germline CDR1 is MDHEN and CDR2 SYDVKM. Trimming at V came to 8 bases and at J to 7 bases, leaving 14 bases not matched to a gene. Written as DNA, the CDR3 is TGTGCCAGCCCCTTTGGACTAGACTATGGGAATGAGCAGTTCTTC. Translating gives CASPFGLDYGNEQFF. The whole variable domain, remainder taken from reference TRBV28 and TRBJ2-1, is DVKVTQSSRYLVKRTGEKVFLECVQDMDHENMFWYRQDPGLGLRLIYFSYDVKMKEKGDIPEGYSVSREKKERFSLILESASTNQTSMYLCASPFGLDYGNEQFFGPGTRLTVL.

J is TRBJ2-2 and V is TRBV19; D unresolved. Germline CDR1 LNHDA, CDR2 SQIVND (reference sequence). CDR3 size: 11 residues. Deletions cut 9 bases from V and 4 bases from J, with 6 bases between. The CDR3 DNA reads TGTGCCAGCAAGGGCACCGGGGAGCTGTTTTTT. Its translation is CASKGTGELFF.

J is TRBJ2-3 and V is TRBV4-1; 12 bases are shared with TRBD2. The J segment lost 0 bases and the V segment lost 4 bases, leaving 8 bases of the junction unmatched. The germline V gene has CDR1 MGHRA and CDR2 YSYEKL. The CDR3 covers 18 residues. Here the CDR3 DNA reads TGCGCCAGCAGCCTCGGACTAGCGGGGATAACTAGCACAGATACGCAGTATTTT. As protein: CASSLGLAGITSTDTQYF.

This chain links TRBV6-1 with TRBJ2-3; D is ambiguous. The germline V and J ends were trimmed by 2 bases and 8 bases, with 14 bases remaining between them. The CDR3 has 14 amino acids. Germline V lookup: CDR1 MNHNS, CDR2 SASEGT. CDR3: CASSESRSVATQYF. The CDR3 region has the DNA TGTGCCAGCAGTGAATCCCGCTCTGTCGCTACGCAGTATTTT.

This chain uses TRBV18 with TRBJ1-1; D is unclear. Trimming cost V 1 base and J 1 base, with 4 bases left between them. The CDR3 sequence is 13 residues long. CDR1 and CDR2 from the germline V gene are KGHSH and LQKENI. CDR3 sequence reads: CASSPRGNTEAFF. As DNA, the CDR3 is TGTGCCAGCTCACCACGGGGGAACACTGAAGCTTTCTTT.

The chain recombines TRBV11-2 with TRBJ2-7; no definite D call. The CDR3 runs to 12 residues. CDR1 and CDR2 from the germline V gene are SGHAT and FQNNGV. V was shortened by 1 base and J by 7 bases, with 8 bases between the two germline ends. CDR3 coding DNA: TGTGCCAGCAGCTTAGGAATAGGAGAGCAGTACTTC. It encodes CASSLGIGEQYF.

The rearrangement uses TRBV6-1 and TRBJ2-3; D call uncertain. This CDR3 is built from 15 residues. V lost 10 bases to trimming and J lost 0 bases, with 17 bases between them. Germline V gives CDR1 MNHNS, CDR2 SASEGT. The CDR3 DNA sequence: TGTGCCACTTGGCTCGGAATGTCTAGCACAGATACGCAGTATTTT. Protein sequence: CATWLGMSSTDTQYF.

This chain links TRBV7-9 with TRBJ2-1, with 8 bases matching TRBD1. The CDR3 loop spans 13 amino acids. The germline gives CDR1 SEHNR, CDR2 FQNEAQ (reference sequence). V dropped 6 bases and J dropped 10; count of bases not matched to a gene: 8. CDR3 protein: CASSQGASPEQFF. Written as DNA, the CDR3 is TGTGCCAGCAGTCAGGGGGCAAGTCCCGAGCAGTTCTTC.

The CDR3 loop reads CASSLQGGTQYF. CDR3 coding DNA: TGTGCCAGCAGTTTACAAGGCGGGACCCAGTACTTC. This sequence joins TRBV6-5 and TRBJ2-5, with D hard to call. V lost 4 bases and J 7 bases, leaving 10 bases between the germline ends. Germline loops: CDR1 MNHEY, CDR2 SVGAGI. The CDR3 extends over 12 amino acids.